This T cell receptor beta chain came from a study of cytomegalovirus exposure and HLA in healthy donors. The PCR contained 60 Vbeta and 13 Jbeta primers. Method: immunoSEQ multiplex PCR; TCRdb's copy keeps in-frame clones and lacks some. The sample has roughly 62,000 clones, roughly 77% seen once. The receptor's source is a woman under 40 in good health and CMV-seronegative. Input material: PBMCs.

CDR3 residues: CASSMGLRQEGNTIYF. DNA of the CDR3: TGTGCCAGTAGTATGGGCTTACGACAGGAGGGAAACACCATATATTTT. V usage is TRBV19 and J usage is TRBJ1-3; D possibly corresponds to TRBD1 (6 bases). The germline CDR1 and CDR2 sequences are LNHDA and SQIVND (reference sequence). This CDR3 has 16 residues. Trimming shortened V by 3 bases and J by 4 bases, and 16 bases separated the two germline ends.